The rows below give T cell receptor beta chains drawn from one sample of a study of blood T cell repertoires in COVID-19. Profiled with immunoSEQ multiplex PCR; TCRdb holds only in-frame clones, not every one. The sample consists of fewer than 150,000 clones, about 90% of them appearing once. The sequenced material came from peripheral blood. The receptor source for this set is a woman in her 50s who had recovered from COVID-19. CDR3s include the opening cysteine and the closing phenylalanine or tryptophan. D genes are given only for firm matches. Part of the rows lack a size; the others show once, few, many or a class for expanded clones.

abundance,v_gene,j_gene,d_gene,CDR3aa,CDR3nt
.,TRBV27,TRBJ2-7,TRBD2,CASTNGRGGIWEQYF,TGTGCCAGCACCAACGGGCGGGGGGGCATATGGGAGCAGTACTTC
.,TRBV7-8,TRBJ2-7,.,CASSHTDSRSYEQYF,TGTGCCAGCAGCCACACGGACAGCCGATCCTACGAGCAGTACTTC
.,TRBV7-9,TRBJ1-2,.,CASSPAGTLSYYGYTF,TGTGCCAGCAGCCCCGCGGGGACCCTCAGCTACTATGGCTACACCTTC
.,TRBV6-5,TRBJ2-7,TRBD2,CAGRTSGSHEQYF,TGTGCCGGAAGGACTAGCGGGAGCCACGAGCAGTACTTC
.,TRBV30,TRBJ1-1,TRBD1,CASRQGPGEAFF,TGTGCCTCAAGACAGGGTCCCGGGGAAGCTTTCTTT
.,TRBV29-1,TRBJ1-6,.,CSVEDQVTVSYNSPLHF,TGCAGCGTTGAAGATCAGGTAACGGTTTCCTATAATTCACCCCTCCACTTT
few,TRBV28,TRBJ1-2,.,CASSLRLYGYTF,TGTGCCAGCAGTCTAAGACTCTATGGCTACACCTTC
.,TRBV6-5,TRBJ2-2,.,CASRAHRANTGELFF,TGTGCCAGCAGGGCCCACAGGGCAAACACCGGGGAGCTGTTTTTT
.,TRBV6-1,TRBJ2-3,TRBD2,CASSEQPTSGGADTQYF,TGTGCCAGCAGTGAACAGCCGACTAGCGGGGGGGCCGATACGCAGTATTTT
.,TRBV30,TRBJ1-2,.,CAWSRGATDLTF,TGTGCCTGGAGTCGTGGGGCGACAGACTTGACCTTC
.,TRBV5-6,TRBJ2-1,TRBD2,CASSTYRTSGYNEQFF,TGTGCCAGCAGCACCTACCGGACTAGCGGATACAATGAGCAGTTCTTC
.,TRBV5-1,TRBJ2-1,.,CASSLDGFGGEQFF,TGCGCCAGCAGCTTGGATGGGTTTGGCGGTGAGCAGTTCTTC
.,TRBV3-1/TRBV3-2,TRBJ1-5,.,CASSSGPNQPQHF,TGTGCCAGCAGCTCAGGGCCTAATCAGCCCCAGCATTTT
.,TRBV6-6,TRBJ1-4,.,CASREEAGPKLFF,TGTGCCAGTAGGGAGGAGGCAGGCCCAAAACTGTTTTTT
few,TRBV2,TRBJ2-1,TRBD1,CASTSDRGRNEQFF,TGTGCCAGCACCTCGGACAGGGGTAGGAATGAGCAGTTCTTC
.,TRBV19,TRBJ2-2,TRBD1,CASRRGDREFTGELFF,TGTGCCAGTCGTAGGGGGGACAGGGAATTCACCGGGGAGCTGTTTTTT
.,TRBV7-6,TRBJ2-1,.,CASSLGVNEQFF,TGTGCCAGCAGCTTAGGAGTAAATGAGCAGTTCTTC
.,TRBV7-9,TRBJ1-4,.,CASSPRPGANEKLFF,TGTGCCAGCAGCCCTAGACCAGGGGCTAATGAAAAACTGTTTTTT
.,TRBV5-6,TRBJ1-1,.,CASSLLTGAAFF,TGTGCCAGCAGCTTGCTGACAGGTGCAGCTTTCTTT
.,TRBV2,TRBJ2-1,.,CASSEAAYNEQFF,TGTGCCAGCAGTGAAGCAGCATACAATGAGCAGTTCTTC
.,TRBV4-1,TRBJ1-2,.,CASSPEGGTPRNYGYTF,TGCGCCAGCAGCCCAGAGGGAGGAACGCCTAGAAACTATGGCTACACCTTC
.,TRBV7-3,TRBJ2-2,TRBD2,CASSPGGYTGELFF,TGTGCCAGCAGCCCGGGAGGGTACACCGGGGAGCTGTTTTTT
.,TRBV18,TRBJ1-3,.,CASSPLVGINTIYF,TGTGCCAGCTCACCACTCGTCGGGATAAACACCATATATTTT
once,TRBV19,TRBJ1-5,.,CASSIKGNQPQHF,TGTGCCAGTAGTATCAAGGGGAATCAGCCCCAGCATTTT
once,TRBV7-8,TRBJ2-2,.,CASSHRQHSPNYIRTGELFF,TGTGCCAGCAGCCACCGACAGCATTCACCAAATTATATTCGGACCGGGGAGCTGTTTTTT
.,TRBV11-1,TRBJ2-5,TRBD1,CASSLNRGRETQYF,TGTGCCAGCAGCTTAAACAGGGGGCGGGAGACCCAGTACTTC
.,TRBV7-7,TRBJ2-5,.,CASSATGTPETQYF,TGTGCCAGCAGCGCAACCGGGACTCCGGAGACCCAGTACTTC
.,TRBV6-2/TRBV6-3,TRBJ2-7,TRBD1,CASSGTGTGGHEQYF,TGTGCCAGCAGCGGAACCGGGACAGGGGGACACGAGCAGTACTTC
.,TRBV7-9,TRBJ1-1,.,CASSSQEWTEAFF,TGTGCCAGCAGCTCACAGGAGTGGACTGAAGCTTTCTTT
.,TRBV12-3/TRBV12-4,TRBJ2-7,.,CASSPDGSYEQYF,TGTGCCAGCAGTCCCGACGGGTCCTACGAGCAGTACTTC
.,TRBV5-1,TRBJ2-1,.,CASSLSNIRDPSFGEQFF,TGCGCCAGCAGCTTGAGTAATATACGGGATCCCTCTTTTGGTGAGCAGTTCTTC